There are many counts of the clone carrying this T cell receptor (beta chain). Its target is not known. TCR beta CDR3 sequences were amplified from RNA transcripts. RT-PCR in the first round (using the HTBI primer set) targeted the TCR CDR3. Using its own MiXCR run on the multiplex PCR reads, TCRdb lists one record per CDR3 protein. The sample carries about 250,000 distinct CDR3 sequences, roughly 22% recorded once. This sample was included in a study of T cells in Graves' hyperthyroidism and ophthalmopathy. At the level of the study: The authors collected peripheral blood at initial diagnosis, before any treatment. General study points: Appearing also in blood were most of the thyroid clonotypes expanded above 0.001.

Duration under 3 months, a NOSPECS grade of at least 4, and a Clinical Activity Score of at least 3 characterized the ophthalmopathy patients. Based on clinical symptoms, serum thyroxine and TRAb, thyroid ultrasound and orbital computed tomography, diagnoses were reached. Germline assignment: CDR1 SGHNT and CDR2 YENEEA. Unmatched junction bases numbered 5, after V lost 5 bases and J lost 0 bases. CDR3 size: 16 residues. The origin of this receptor is a young man with Graves' ophthalmopathy. Sample: blood. The chain combines TRBV11-3 with TRBJ2-4, with 9 bases matching TRBD2. Here the CDR3 DNA reads TGTGCCAGCAGCCCCGGACTAGCGTTAGCCAAAAACATTCAGTACTTC. Translating gives CASSPGLALAKNIQYF.